This is a list of T cell receptor beta chains from one sample in a study of blood T cell repertoires in COVID-19. Produced via immunoSEQ multiplex PCR; TCRdb's table is partial and in-frame only. The profile shows more than 85,000 clones, under 90% of them singletons. Input material: peripheral blood. All receptors derive from a human donor in a cohort sampled during active COVID-19. Both conserved end residues are part of each CDR3. The D gene is left open where the match is weak. Clone size, where shown, is once, few, many, or a class for clones that have expanded.

size	D	V	J	CDR3	DNA
.	TRBD2	TRBV15	TRBJ2-7	CATSTGGQPLVEQYF	TGTGCCACCAGCACGGGAGGCCAGCCCCTTGTCGAGCAGTACTTC
.	TRBD2	TRBV11-3	TRBJ2-1	CASSLAGGYNEQFF	TGTGCCAGCAGCTTAGCGGGGGGGTACAATGAGCAGTTCTTC
.	TRBD1	TRBV28	TRBJ2-7	CASQEPQGVPYEQYF	TGTGCCAGCCAAGAACCACAGGGGGTCCCCTACGAGCAGTACTTC
.	.	TRBV6-2/TRBV6-3	TRBJ2-1	CASSPKDYLLHNEQFF	TGTGCCAGCAGTCCAAAGGACTACCTCCTACACAATGAGCAGTTCTTC
once	.	TRBV6-4	TRBJ2-5	CASSDRPGETQYF	TGTGCCAGCAGTGACCGCCCGGGAGAGACCCAGTACTTC
.	TRBD1	TRBV5-6	TRBJ1-5	CASSQMDRVNQPQHF	TGTGCCAGCAGTCAAATGGACAGGGTTAATCAGCCCCAGCATTTT
.	TRBD1	TRBV6-2/TRBV6-3	TRBJ1-5	CASSYGPGGYQPQHF	TGTGCCAGCAGTTACGGTCCAGGGGGCTATCAGCCCCAGCATTTT
once	.	TRBV19	TRBJ1-2	CASRKQQGSGYTF	TGTGCCAGCCGGAAACAGCAGGGCTCTGGCTACACCTTC
.	.	TRBV11-2	TRBJ2-6	CASSPLSGAGANVLTF	TGTGCCAGCAGCCCACTTAGCGGAGCTGGGGCCAACGTCCTGACTTTC
.	.	TRBV12-3/TRBV12-4	TRBJ2-4	CASSLLQGNIQYF	TGTGCCAGCAGTTTATTACAGGGAAACATTCAGTACTTC
.	.	TRBV4-3	TRBJ1-1	CASSQERGGVGNTEAFF	TGCGCCAGCAGCCAAGAAAGGGGCGGAGTTGGGAACACTGAAGCTTTCTTT
once	TRBD2	TRBV5-1	TRBJ2-3	CASSLGGGPTDTQYF	TGCGCCAGCAGCTTGGGCGGGGGGCCCACAGATACGCAGTATTTT
.	.	TRBV11-2	TRBJ1-4	CASRAAGTSTNEKLFF	TGTGCCAGCAGGGCGGCCGGGACATCAACTAATGAAAAACTGTTTTTT
.	.	TRBV11-2	TRBJ1-1	CASSLSSNTEAFF	TGTGCCAGCAGCTTATCGTCGAACACTGAAGCTTTCTTT
.	.	TRBV5-1	TRBJ2-6	CASSLASQERLISGANVLTF	TGCGCCAGCAGCTTGGCATCTCAGGAACGTTTAATCTCTGGGGCCAACGTCCTGACTTTC
.	TRBD2	TRBV19	TRBJ2-2	CASSTGLAGGPRNTGELFF	TGTGCCAGTAGTACGGGACTAGCGGGAGGGCCCAGGAACACCGGGGAGCTGTTTTTT
.	TRBD1	TRBV7-2	TRBJ2-3	CASSSGQNPDTQYF	TGTGCCAGCAGCTCGGGACAGAACCCAGATACGCAGTATTTT
once	.	TRBV12-3/TRBV12-4	TRBJ1-2	CASSGGGYGYTF	TGTGCCAGTTCGGGGGGCGGCTATGGCTACACCTTC
.	TRBD1	TRBV5-1	TRBJ1-6	CASSLAGQGMGSPLHF	TGCGCCAGCAGCTTGGCCGGACAGGGAATGGGGTCACCCCTCCACTTT
.	.	TRBV28	TRBJ1-3	CASRSQGRENTIYF	TGTGCCAGCAGATCACAGGGTAGGGAAAACACCATATATTTT
.	TRBD1	TRBV2	TRBJ1-1	CASSETQGARAFF	TGTGCCAGCAGTGAAACGCAGGGGGCAAGGGCTTTCTTT
few	.	TRBV7-8	TRBJ1-1	CASSPRPTGIQAEAFF	TGTGCCAGCAGCCCCCGTCCCACAGGGATACAGGCTGAAGCTTTCTTT
.	TRBD1	TRBV18	TRBJ2-5	CASSPRTGGLETQYF	TGTGCCAGCTCACCCAGGACAGGGGGCTTGGAGACCCAGTACTTC
.	TRBD2	TRBV7-9	TRBJ2-3	CASSLPLAGGADTQYF	TGTGCCAGCAGCTTACCCCTAGCGGGAGGGGCAGATACGCAGTATTTT
once	.	TRBV6-2/TRBV6-3	TRBJ2-1	CASSTSGLAGASYNEQFF	.
.	.	TRBV7-2	TRBJ1-1	CASSEALRGTEAFF	TGTGCCAGCAGCGAGGCCCTGCGAGGCACTGAAGCTTTCTTT
.	TRBD2	TRBV19	TRBJ2-7	CASSTVPQLAGASYEQYF	TGTGCCAGTAGTACCGTCCCCCAACTAGCGGGAGCTTCCTACGAGCAGTACTTC
.	.	TRBV24-1	TRBJ2-1	CATSPARGTNEQFF	TGTGCCACCAGTCCCGCCAGGGGCACCAATGAGCAGTTCTTC
.	TRBD2	TRBV7-8	TRBJ2-7	CASSPTVGREISYEQYF	TGTGCCAGCAGCCCGACCGTGGGGCGGGAGATCTCCTACGAGCAGTACTTC
.	.	TRBV21-1	TRBJ2-7	CASSWDCQHPYYEQYF	TGTGCCAGCAGCTGGGACTGTCAACACCCCTACTACGAGCAGTACTTC
.	TRBD1	TRBV7-9	TRBJ2-5	CASSMRTGQETQYF	TGTGCCAGCAGTATGAGGACAGGACAAGAGACCCAGTACTTC
once	.	TRBV6-5	TRBJ2-1	CASSLVNEQFF	TGTGCCAGCAGTTTAGTTAATGAGCAGTTCTTC
.	TRBD1	TRBV18	TRBJ1-2	CASSLNRLGTGSRTYGYTF	TGTGCCAGCTCACTAAACCGTTTGGGGACAGGGAGTCGTACCTATGGCTACACCTTC
.	TRBD2	TRBV6-2/TRBV6-3	TRBJ2-7	CASSYQGGPYEQYF	TGTGCCAGCAGTTACCAGGGAGGGCCCTACGAGCAGTACTTC
.	TRBD1	TRBV5-1	TRBJ2-7	CASSLTGQGLYEQYF	TGCGCCAGCAGCTTAACAGGACAGGGGCTTTACGAGCAGTACTTC
.	TRBD2	TRBV5-1	TRBJ2-1	CASSLASSGGSYNEQFF	TGCGCCAGCAGCTTGGCCTCTAGCGGGGGTTCCTACAATGAGCAGTTCTTC
once	TRBD1	TRBV19	TRBJ1-5	CASSSGQGAEPQHF	TGTGCCAGTAGTTCGGGACAGGGGGCCGAACCCCAGCATTTT
.	.	TRBV28	TRBJ1-2	CASSTQFRGLGYGYTF	TGTGCCAGCAGTACCCAGTTCAGGGGATTGGGCTATGGCTACACCTTC
.	TRBD1	TRBV24-1	TRBJ2-6	CATSGRQGGSGANVLTF	TGTGCCACCAGTGGTCGACAGGGGGGCTCTGGGGCCAACGTCCTGACTTTC
.	TRBD2	TRBV7-9	TRBJ2-2	CASSTTGTSELFF	TGTGCCAGCAGCACAACCGGGACTAGTGAGCTGTTTTTT